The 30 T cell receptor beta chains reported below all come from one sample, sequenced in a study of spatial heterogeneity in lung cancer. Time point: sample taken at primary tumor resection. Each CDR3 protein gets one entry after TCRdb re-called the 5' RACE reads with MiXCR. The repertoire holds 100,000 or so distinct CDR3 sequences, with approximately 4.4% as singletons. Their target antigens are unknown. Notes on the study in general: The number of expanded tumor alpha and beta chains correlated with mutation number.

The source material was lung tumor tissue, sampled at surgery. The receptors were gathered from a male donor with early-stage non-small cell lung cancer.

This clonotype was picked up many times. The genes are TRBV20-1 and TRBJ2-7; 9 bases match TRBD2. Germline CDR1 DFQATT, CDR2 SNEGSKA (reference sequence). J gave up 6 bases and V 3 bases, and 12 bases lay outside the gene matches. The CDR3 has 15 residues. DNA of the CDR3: TGCAGTGCTAGTAACTCTCAGCGGGAGGAGGGCGAGCAGTACTTC. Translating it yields CSASNSQREEGEQYF.

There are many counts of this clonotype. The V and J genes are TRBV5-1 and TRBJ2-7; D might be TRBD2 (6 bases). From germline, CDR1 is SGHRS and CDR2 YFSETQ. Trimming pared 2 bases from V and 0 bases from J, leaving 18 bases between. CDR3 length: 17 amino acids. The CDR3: CASSFRIEAGSSYEQYF. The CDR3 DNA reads TGCGCCAGCAGCTTCAGGATTGAAGCGGGCAGCTCCTACGAGCAGTACTTC.

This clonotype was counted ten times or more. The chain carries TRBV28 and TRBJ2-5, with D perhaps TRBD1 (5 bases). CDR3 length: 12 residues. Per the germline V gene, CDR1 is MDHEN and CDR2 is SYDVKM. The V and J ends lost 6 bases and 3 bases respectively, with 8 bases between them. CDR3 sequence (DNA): TGTGCCAGCAGCGGCAGGGAAGAGACCCAGTACTTC. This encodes CASSGREETQYF.

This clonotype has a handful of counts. CDR3 in amino acids: CASSYGGEQFF. The CDR3 DNA follows: TGTGCCAGCAGTTATGGGGGTGAGCAGTTCTTC. The chain employs TRBV6-6 and TRBJ2-1; D may match TRBD1 or TRBD2 (5 bases each). The ends were cut back, 3 bases at V and 9 bases at J, with 6 bases in the middle. The germline V gene encodes CDR1 MNHNY and CDR2 SVGAGI (reference sequence). The CDR3 length is 11 residues.

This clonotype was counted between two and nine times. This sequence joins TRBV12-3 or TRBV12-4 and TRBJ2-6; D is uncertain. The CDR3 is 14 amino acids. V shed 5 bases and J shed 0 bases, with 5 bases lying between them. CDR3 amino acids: CASSPSSGANVLTF. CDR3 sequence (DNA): TGTGCCAGCAGTCCGAGCTCTGGGGCCAACGTCCTGACTTTC.

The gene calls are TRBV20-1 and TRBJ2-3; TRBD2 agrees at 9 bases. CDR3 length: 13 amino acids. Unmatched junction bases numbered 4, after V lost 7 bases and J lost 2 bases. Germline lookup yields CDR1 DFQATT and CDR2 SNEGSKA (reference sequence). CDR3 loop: CSGGRDFTDTQYF. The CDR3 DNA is TGCAGTGGCGGGAGGGATTTCACAGATACGCAGTATTTT.

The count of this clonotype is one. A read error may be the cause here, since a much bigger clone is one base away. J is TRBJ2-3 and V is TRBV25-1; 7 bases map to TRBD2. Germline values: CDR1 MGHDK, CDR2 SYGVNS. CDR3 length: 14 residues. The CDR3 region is CDSSDAGVLDTQYF. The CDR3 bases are TGTGACAGCAGTGACGCGGGAGTCCTAGATACGCAGTATTTT.

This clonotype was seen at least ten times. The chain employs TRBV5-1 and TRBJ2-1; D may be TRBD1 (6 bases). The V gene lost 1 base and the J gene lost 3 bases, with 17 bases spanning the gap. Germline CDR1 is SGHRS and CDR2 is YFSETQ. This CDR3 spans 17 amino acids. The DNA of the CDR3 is TGCGCCAGCAGCTTGTCAGGTCCAGGGGCAATCTACAATGAGCAGTTCTTC. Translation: CASSLSGPGAIYNEQFF.

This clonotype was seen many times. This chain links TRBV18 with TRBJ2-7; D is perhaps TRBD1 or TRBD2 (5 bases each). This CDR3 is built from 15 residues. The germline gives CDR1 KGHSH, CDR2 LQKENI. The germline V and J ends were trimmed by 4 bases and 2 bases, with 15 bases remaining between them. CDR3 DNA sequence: TGTGCCAGCTCACTAAACCGGGACCGCACCTACGAGCAGTACTTC. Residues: CASSLNRDRTYEQYF.

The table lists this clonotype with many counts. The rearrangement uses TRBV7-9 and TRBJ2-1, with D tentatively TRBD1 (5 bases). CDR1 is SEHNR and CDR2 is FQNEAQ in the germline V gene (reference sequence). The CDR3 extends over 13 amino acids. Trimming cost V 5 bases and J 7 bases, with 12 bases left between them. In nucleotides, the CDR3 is TGTGCCAGCAGCCGGAGACAGAAGAATGAGCAGTTCTTC. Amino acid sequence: CASSRRQKNEQFF.

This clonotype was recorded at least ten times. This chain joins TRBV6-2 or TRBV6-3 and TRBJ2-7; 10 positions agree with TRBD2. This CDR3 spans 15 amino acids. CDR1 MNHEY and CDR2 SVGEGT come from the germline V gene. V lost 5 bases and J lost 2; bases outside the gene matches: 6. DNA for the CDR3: TGTGCCAGCAGTAATAGACTAGCGGGCGCCTACGAGCAGTACTTC. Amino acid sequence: CASSNRLAGAYEQYF.

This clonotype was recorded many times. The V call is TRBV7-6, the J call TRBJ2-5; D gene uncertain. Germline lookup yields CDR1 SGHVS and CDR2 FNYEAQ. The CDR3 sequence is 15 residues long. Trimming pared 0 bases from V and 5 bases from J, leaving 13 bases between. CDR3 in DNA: TGTGCCAGCAGCTTAGCCAAGGTGGCCAGGGAGACCCAGTACTTC. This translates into CASSLAKVARETQYF. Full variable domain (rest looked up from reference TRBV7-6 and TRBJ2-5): GAGVSQSPRYKVTKRGQDVALRCDPISGHVSLYWYRQALGQGPEFLTYFNYEAQQDKSGLPNDRFSAERPEGSISTLTIQRTEQRDSAMYRCASSLAKVARETQYFGPGTRLLVL.

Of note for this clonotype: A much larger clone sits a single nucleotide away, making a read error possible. Here the CDR3 DNA reads TGTGCCAGCAGTTCGGGGGACGAGCAGTACTTC. Its translation: CASSSGDEQYF. V is TRBV12-3 or TRBV12-4 and J is TRBJ2-7; D possibly corresponds to TRBD2 (6 bases). CDR3 length: 11 residues. Trimming left V 4 bases short and J 5 bases short, with 6 bases between.

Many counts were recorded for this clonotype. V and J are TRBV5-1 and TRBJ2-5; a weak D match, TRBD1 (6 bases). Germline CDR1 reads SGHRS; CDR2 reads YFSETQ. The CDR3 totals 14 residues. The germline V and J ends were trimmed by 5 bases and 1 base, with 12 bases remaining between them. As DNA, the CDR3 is TGCGCCAGCAGACTCGCGGACAGCCAAGAGACCCAGTACTTC. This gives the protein CASRLADSQETQYF. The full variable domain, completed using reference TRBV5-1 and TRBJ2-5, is KAGVTQTPRYLIKTRGQQVTLSCSPISGHRSVSWYQQTPGQGLQFLFEYFSETQRNKGNFPGRFSGRQFSNSRSEMNVSTLELGDSALYLCASRLADSQETQYFGPGTRLLVL.

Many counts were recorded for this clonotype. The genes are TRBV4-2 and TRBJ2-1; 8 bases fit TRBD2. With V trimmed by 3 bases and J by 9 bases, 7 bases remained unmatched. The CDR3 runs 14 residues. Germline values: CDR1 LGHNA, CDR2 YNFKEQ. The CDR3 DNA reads TGTGCCAGCAGCCAGGGGACTAGTTGGGCTGAGCAGTTCTTC. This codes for CASSQGTSWAEQFF.

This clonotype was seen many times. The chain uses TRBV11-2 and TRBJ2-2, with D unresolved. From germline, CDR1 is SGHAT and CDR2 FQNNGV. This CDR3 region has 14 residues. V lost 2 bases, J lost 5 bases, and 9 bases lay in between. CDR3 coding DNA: TGTGCCAGCAGCTTAAATGTTGGGACCGGGGAGCTGTTTTTT. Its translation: CASSLNVGTGELFF.

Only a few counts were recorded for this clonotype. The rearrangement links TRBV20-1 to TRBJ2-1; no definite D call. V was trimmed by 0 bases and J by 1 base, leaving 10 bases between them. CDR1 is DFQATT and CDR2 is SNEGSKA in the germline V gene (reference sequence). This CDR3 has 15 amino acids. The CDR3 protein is CSARDPATSYNEQFF. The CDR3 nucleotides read TGCAGTGCTAGAGACCCGGCCACTTCCTACAATGAGCAGTTCTTC.

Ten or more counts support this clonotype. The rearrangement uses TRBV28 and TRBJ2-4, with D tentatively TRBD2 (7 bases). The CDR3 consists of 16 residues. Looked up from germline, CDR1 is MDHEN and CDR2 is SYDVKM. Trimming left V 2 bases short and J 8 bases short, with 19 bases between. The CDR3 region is CASSLRGGASIDIQYF. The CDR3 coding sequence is TGTGCCAGCAGTTTAAGGGGGGGAGCGAGTATTGACATTCAGTACTTC.

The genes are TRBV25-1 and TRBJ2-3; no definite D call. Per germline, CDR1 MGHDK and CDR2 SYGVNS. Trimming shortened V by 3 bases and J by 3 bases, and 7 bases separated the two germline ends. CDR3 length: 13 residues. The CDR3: CASSDPYTDTQYF. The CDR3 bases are TGTGCCAGCAGTGACCCTTATACAGATACGCAGTATTTT.

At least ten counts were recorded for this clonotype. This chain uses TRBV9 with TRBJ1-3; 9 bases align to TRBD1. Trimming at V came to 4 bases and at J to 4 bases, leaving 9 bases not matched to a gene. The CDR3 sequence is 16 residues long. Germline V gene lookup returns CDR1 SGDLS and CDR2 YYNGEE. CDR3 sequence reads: CASSKDLTGGGNTIYF. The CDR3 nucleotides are TGTGCCAGCAGCAAAGACTTAACAGGGGGCGGAAACACCATATATTTT.

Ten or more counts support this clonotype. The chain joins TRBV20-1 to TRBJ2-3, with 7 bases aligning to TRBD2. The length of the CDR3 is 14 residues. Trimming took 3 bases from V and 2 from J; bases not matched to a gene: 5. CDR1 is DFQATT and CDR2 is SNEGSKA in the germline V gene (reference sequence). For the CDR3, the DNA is TGCAGTGCTAGGGCGGGAGTAGACACAGATACGCAGTATTTT. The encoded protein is CSARAGVDTDTQYF.

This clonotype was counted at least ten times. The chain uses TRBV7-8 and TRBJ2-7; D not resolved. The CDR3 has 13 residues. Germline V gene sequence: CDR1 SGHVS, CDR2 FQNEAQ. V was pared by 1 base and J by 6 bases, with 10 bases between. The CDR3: CASSLVNGPEQYF. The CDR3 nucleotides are TGTGCCAGCAGCTTAGTAAACGGGCCCGAGCAGTACTTC.

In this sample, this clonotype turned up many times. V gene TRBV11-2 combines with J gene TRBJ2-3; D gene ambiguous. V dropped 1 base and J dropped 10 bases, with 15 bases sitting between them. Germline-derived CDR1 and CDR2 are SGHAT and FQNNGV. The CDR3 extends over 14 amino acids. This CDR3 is CASSLGTAWMSQYF. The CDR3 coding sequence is TGTGCCAGCAGCTTAGGGACCGCTTGGATGTCGCAGTATTTT.

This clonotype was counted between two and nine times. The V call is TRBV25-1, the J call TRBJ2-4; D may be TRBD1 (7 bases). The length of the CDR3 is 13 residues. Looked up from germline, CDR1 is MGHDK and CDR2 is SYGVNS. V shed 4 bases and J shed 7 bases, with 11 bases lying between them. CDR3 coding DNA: TGTGCCAGCAGTGTACAGGGGACTAACATTCAGTACTTC. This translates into CASSVQGTNIQYF. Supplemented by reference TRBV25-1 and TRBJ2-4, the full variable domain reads EADIYQTPRYLVIGTGKKITLECSQTMGHDKMYWYQQDPGMELHLIHYSYGVNSTEKGDLSSESTVSRIRTEHFPLTLESARPSHTSQYLCASSVQGTNIQYFGAGTRLSVL.

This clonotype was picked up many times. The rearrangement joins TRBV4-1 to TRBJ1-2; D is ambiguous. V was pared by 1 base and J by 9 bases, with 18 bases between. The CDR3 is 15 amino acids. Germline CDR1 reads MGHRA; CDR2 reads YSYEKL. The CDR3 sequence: CASSQVSGVGRRYTF. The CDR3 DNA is TGCGCCAGCAGCCAAGTTTCTGGGGTCGGTCGGCGCTACACCTTC.

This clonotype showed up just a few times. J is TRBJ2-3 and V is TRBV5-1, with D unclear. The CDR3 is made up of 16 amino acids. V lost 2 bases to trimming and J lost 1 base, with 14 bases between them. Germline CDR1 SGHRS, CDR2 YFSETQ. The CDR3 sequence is CASSFSWGSGTDTQYF. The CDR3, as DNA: TGCGCCAGCAGCTTCTCCTGGGGTTCTGGCACAGATACGCAGTATTTT.

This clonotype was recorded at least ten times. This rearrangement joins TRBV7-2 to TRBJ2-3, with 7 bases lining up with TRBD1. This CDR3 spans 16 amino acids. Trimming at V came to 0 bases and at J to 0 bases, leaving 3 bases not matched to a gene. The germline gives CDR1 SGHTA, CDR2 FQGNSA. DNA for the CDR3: TGTGCCAGCAGCTTAGCGTGGGACAGTAGCACAGATACGCAGTATTTT. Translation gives CASSLAWDSSTDTQYF.

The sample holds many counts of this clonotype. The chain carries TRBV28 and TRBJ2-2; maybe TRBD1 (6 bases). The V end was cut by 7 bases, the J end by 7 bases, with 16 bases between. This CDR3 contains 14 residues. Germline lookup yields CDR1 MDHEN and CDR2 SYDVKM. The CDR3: CASTSTGWHGELFF. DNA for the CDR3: TGTGCCAGCACCTCAACAGGGTGGCACGGGGAGCTGTTTTTT.

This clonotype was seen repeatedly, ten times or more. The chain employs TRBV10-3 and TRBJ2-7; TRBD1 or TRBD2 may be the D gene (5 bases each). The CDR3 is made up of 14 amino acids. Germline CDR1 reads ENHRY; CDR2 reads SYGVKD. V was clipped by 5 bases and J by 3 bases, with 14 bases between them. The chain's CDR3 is CAISSRDANYEQYF. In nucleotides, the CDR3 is TGTGCCATCAGTTCCCGGGACGCGAACTACGAGCAGTACTTC.

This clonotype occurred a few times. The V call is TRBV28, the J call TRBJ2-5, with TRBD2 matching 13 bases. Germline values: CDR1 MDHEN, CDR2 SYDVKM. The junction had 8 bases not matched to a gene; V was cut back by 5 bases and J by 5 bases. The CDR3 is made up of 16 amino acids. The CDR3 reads CASSTRTSGSSETQYF. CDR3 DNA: TGTGCCAGCAGTACCAGGACTAGCGGGAGCTCGGAGACCCAGTACTTC.